Presented here are 16 T cell receptor beta chains from one specimen sequenced in a study of T-cell reconstitution after alpha-beta-depleted transplantation in children. Construction of the TCRbeta library involved unique molecular identifiers. TCRdb analysed the PCR reads with MiXCR anew, one entry per CDR3 protein. The table has 97,000 or so distinct CDR3 sequences, around 6.1% seen once. Material: PBMCs, mostly from graft donor cells, obtained 60 days after TCRalphabeta/CD19-depleted stem cell transplant. The origin of the receptors is a female patient aged 2 to 10 who had a stem cell transplant for Fanconi anemia, so the T cells may come from the graft donor.

Concerning this clonotype: Possible read error: a much larger clone is one base away. The chain employs TRBV11-2 and TRBJ2-3; maybe TRBD2 (6 bases). The ends were cut back, 3 bases at V and 0 bases at J, with 13 bases in the middle. Germline assignment: CDR1 SGHAT and CDR2 FQNNGV. The CDR3 extends over 16 amino acids. The CDR3 DNA is TGTGCCAGCAGCTTTCCTAGCGAGGATAGCACAGATACGCAGTATTTT. It is translated as CASSFPSEDSTDTQYF.

This clonotype was observed many times. The chain has TRBV12-3 or TRBV12-4 and TRBJ2-4; tentatively, D is TRBD1 or TRBD2 (5 bases each). Trimming pared 2 bases from V and 7 bases from J, leaving 9 bases between. The CDR3 has 13 residues. The CDR3 protein is CASSLPGPNIQYF. CDR3 DNA: TGTGCCAGCAGTTTACCGGGACCGAACATTCAGTACTTC.

In regard to this clonotype: Its ends do not fully match the called genes, so a read error is possible. The chain is built from TRBV7-2 and TRBJ2-6, with D perhaps matching TRBD2 (5 bases). The CDR3 contains 17 residues. Germline CDR1 is SGHTA and CDR2 is FQGNSA. CDR3 in amino acids: CASSLAPEGAGANVLTF. CDR3 sequence (DNA): TGTGCCAGCAGCCTAGCCCCCGAAGGCGCTGGGGCCAACGTCCTGACTTTC.

In its sample, this clonotype was seen many times. CDR3 sequence (DNA): TGCGCCAGCAGCTTGTGGTGGGGGGGCTACGAGCAGTACTTC. Its protein product is CASSLWWGGYEQYF. V is TRBV5-1 and J is TRBJ2-7; 7 nucleotides agree with TRBD2. CDR1 and CDR2 (germline): SGHRS, YFSETQ. Losses at the gene ends were 1 base for V and 3 bases for J; bases not matched to a gene: 4. The CDR3 totals 14 residues.

Details on this clonotype: This may stem from a read error, because a much larger clone lies one nucleotide away. The V and J genes are TRBV7-3 and TRBJ2-1, with 7 bases fitting TRBD2. Per the germline V gene, CDR1 is SGHTA and CDR2 is FQGTGA. The CDR3 is 16 residues long. Unmatched junction bases numbered 14, after V lost 5 bases and J lost 7 bases. The CDR3: CASSPRLVGGVNEQFF. In DNA form, the CDR3 reads TGTGCCAGCAGCCCCCGACTAGTGGGAGGGGTTAATGAGCAGTTCTTC.

The table lists this clonotype with many counts. The chain links TRBV7-9 to TRBJ2-1, with 9 bases matching TRBD1. This CDR3 is 16 amino acids long. V lost 5 bases, J lost 3 bases, and 8 bases stayed unmatched. Per the germline V gene, CDR1 is SEHNR and CDR2 is FQNEAQ (reference sequence). The CDR3 bases are TGTGCCAGCAGCGGCTTGTTGGACAGGGGCTACAATGAGCAGTTCTTC. It encodes CASSGLLDRGYNEQFF.

A few counts support this clonotype. V usage is TRBV28 and J usage is TRBJ2-1; D unresolved. CDR1 is MDHEN and CDR2 is SYDVKM in the germline V gene. The CDR3 covers 16 residues. With 4 bases removed from V and 1 base from J, the gap between germline ends came to 14 bases. The CDR3: CASSSGLDQSYNEQFF. The CDR3 DNA reads TGTGCCAGCAGTTCAGGTCTAGATCAGTCCTACAATGAGCAGTTCTTC.

This clonotype was seen more than once but under ten times. V usage is TRBV19 and J usage is TRBJ2-3; 13 positions match TRBD2. J was trimmed by 2 bases and V by 4 bases; bases with no gene match: 9. The CDR3 has 18 residues. The germline V gene encodes CDR1 LNHDA and CDR2 SQIVND (reference sequence). CDR3 sequence reads: CASSNRTSGRPYTDTQYF. The CDR3 bases are TGTGCCAGTAGTAACCGGACTAGCGGGAGACCTTACACAGATACGCAGTATTTT.

The sample holds many counts of this clonotype. V gene TRBV9 combines with J gene TRBJ1-2, with a tentative D call TRBD1 (6 bases). From germline, CDR1 is SGDLS and CDR2 YYNGEE. Between the trimmed V and J ends, which lost 6 bases and 1 base, there was a span of 13 bases. CDR3 length equals 14 residues. The CDR3 protein is CASTLDSFNYGYTF. The CDR3 DNA follows: TGTGCCAGCACCTTGGACAGCTTTAACTATGGCTACACCTTC.

This clonotype was seen repeatedly, ten times or more. The chain has TRBV2 and TRBJ1-5; D unclear. V was clipped by 6 bases and J by 1 base, with 10 bases between them. Germline lookup yields CDR1 SNHLY and CDR2 FYNNEI. The CDR3 is 14 residues long. CDR3 sequence: CASRLGGSNQPQHF. The DNA of the CDR3 is TGTGCCAGCAGATTGGGAGGAAGCAATCAGCCCCAGCATTTT.

About this clonotype: At one end the junction does not follow the germline gene, possibly because of a read error. The chain carries TRBV6-5 and TRBJ1-3, with a weak D call TRBD1 (5 bases). Per the germline V gene, CDR1 is MNHEY and CDR2 is SVGAGI. This CDR3 is built from 12 residues. CDR3 coding DNA: TGTGCCAGCAGCGTTGACAGAAACACCATGTATTTT. Protein sequence: CASSVDRNTMYF.

This chain links TRBV20-1 with TRBJ2-1; TRBD2 matches at 14 bases. Germline values: CDR1 DFQATT, CDR2 SNEGSKA (reference sequence). The trim removed 5 bases at V and 2 bases at J, leaving 8 bases unmatched. The CDR3 runs 17 residues. In nucleotides, the CDR3 is TGCAGTGCTGGAAGACTAGCGGGGGGGCTACCCTACAATGAGCAGTTCTTC. Translating gives CSAGRLAGGLPYNEQFF.

The sample holds many counts of this clonotype. The chain combines TRBV12-3 or TRBV12-4 with TRBJ2-6; D unclear. The CDR3 has 16 residues. Deletions cut 3 bases from V and 0 bases from J, with 9 bases between. The CDR3 bases are TGTGCCAGCAGTTTCTATGTAGACTCTGGGGCCAACGTCCTGACTTTC. It specifies CASSFYVDSGANVLTF.

Ten or more counts support this clonotype. The V call is TRBV18, the J call TRBJ2-7, with D maybe TRBD2 (6 bases). Germline values: CDR1 KGHSH, CDR2 LQKENI. The germline V and J ends were trimmed by 3 bases and 4 bases, with 16 bases remaining between them. The CDR3 spans 15 residues. The CDR3 DNA reads TGTGCCAGCTCACCGGGACTTATGCCCGAATACGAGCAGTACTTC. It codes for CASSPGLMPEYEQYF.

This clonotype was picked up many times. The V and J genes are TRBV3-1 and TRBJ2-3; D is unresolved. From germline, CDR1 is LGHDT and CDR2 YNNKEL (reference sequence). The CDR3 has 16 residues. With 4 bases removed from V and 4 bases from J, the gap between germline ends came to 18 bases. This CDR3 reads CASSPLMASGADTQYF. The CDR3 DNA reads TGTGCCAGCAGCCCCCTGATGGCTAGTGGAGCAGATACGCAGTATTTT.

This clonotype has a count of ten or more. CDR3 amino acids: CSARDRQDNEQFF. DNA for the CDR3: TGCAGTGCTAGAGATCGACAGGACAATGAGCAGTTCTTC. V gene TRBV20-1 combines with J gene TRBJ2-1, with D perhaps matching TRBD1 (6 bases). Germline-derived CDR1 and CDR2 are DFQATT and SNEGSKA (reference sequence). The CDR3 sequence is 13 residues long. The V gene lost 0 bases and the J gene lost 5 bases, with 8 bases spanning the gap.